This T cell receptor beta chain was found in a study of cytomegalovirus exposure and HLA in healthy donors. General observations from the study: Later on, a genetic analysis was performed. It linked a missense variant in DCLRE1C with V- and J-gene trimming of TCR beta.

The length of the CDR3 is 15 residues. Deletions cut 2 bases from V and 12 bases from J, with 21 bases between. The germline V gene encodes CDR1 SGHRS and CDR2 YFSETQ. A note on this clone: Antigen unknown.

The PCR employed 60 Vbeta primers together with 13 Jbeta primers. Some clones are missing from TCRdb's copy, which holds only in-frame ones; the method was immunoSEQ multiplex PCR. The table includes tens of thousands of clones, roughly 82% detected once. The clonotype was recovered from a woman under 30 in good health and CMV-seropositive. The specimen was PBMCs. This sequence joins TRBV5-1 and TRBJ2-1; TRBD2 might be the D (6 bases). In DNA form, the CDR3 reads TGCGCCAGCAGCTTTATTAGCGGAGCCTCAATCGGGCAGTTCTTC. It encodes CASSFISGASIGQFF.